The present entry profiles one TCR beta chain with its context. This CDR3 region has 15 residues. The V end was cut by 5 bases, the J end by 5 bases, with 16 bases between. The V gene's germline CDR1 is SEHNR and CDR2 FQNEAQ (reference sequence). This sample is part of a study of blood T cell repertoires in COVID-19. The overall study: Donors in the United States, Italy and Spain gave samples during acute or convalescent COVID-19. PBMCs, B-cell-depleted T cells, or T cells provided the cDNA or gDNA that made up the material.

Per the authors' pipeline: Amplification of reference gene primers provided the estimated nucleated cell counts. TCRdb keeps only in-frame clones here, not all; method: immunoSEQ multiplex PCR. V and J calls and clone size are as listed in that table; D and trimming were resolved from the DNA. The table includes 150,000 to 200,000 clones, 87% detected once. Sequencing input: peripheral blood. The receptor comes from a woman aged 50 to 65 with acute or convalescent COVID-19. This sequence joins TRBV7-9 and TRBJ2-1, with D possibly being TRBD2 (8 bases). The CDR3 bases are TGTGCCAGCAGCCCCCGGGAGGGGGCTGACAATGAGCAGTTCTTC. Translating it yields CASSPREGADNEQFF.